These T cell receptor beta chains were read from a single sample in a study of beta chain features in type 1 diabetes. Using immunoSEQ multiplex PCR, the repertoire was profiled, and TCRdb retains in-frame clones only, with some absent. The sample records about 640,000 clones, roughly 12% being singletons. The sequencing sample was made of naive CD4+ T cells from blood. These receptors originate from a man between 25 and 39 years old with type 1 diabetes. Both conserved end residues are part of each CDR3. The order of the fields is clone size, D gene, V gene, J gene, CDR3 DNA, CDR3 protein. The D gene is left open where the match is weak. Clone size, where shown, is once, few, many, or a class for clones that have expanded.

abundance: NA; d_gene: NA; v_gene: TRBV7-8; j_gene: TRBJ2-7; CDR3nt: TGTGCCAGCAGCTTAGGCCGGCTCAGGAATGGCTACGAGCAGTACTTC; CDR3aa: CASSLGRLRNGYEQYF
abundance: NA; d_gene: TRBD1; v_gene: TRBV4-2; j_gene: TRBJ1-1; CDR3nt: TGTGCCAGCAGCTTTCGACAGGGAGAGGACACTGAAGCTTTCTTT; CDR3aa: CASSFRQGEDTEAFF
abundance: few; d_gene: NA; v_gene: TRBV5-1; j_gene: TRBJ2-3; CDR3nt: TGCGCCAGCAGCTTGGGAGTAGGGAGTACAGATACGCAGTATTTT; CDR3aa: CASSLGVGSTDTQYF
abundance: NA; d_gene: NA; v_gene: TRBV18; j_gene: TRBJ1-6; CDR3nt: TGTGCCAGCTCACCAGTGGAACAGAGAAATTCACCCCTCCACTTT; CDR3aa: CASSPVEQRNSPLHF
abundance: NA; d_gene: TRBD1; v_gene: TRBV9; j_gene: TRBJ2-5; CDR3nt: TGTGCCAGCAGCGGGGGACAGACAGGGGCGACCCAGTACTTC; CDR3aa: CASSGGQTGATQYF
abundance: few; d_gene: TRBD1; v_gene: TRBV5-4; j_gene: TRBJ1-6; CDR3nt: TGTGCCAGCAGCTCGGGGACAGGGGCTAATTCACCCCTCCACTTT; CDR3aa: CASSSGTGANSPLHF
abundance: few; d_gene: NA; v_gene: TRBV30; j_gene: TRBJ2-3; CDR3nt: TGTGCCTGGACGGCACGGTTGCGGGATACGCAGTATTTT; CDR3aa: CAWTARLRDTQYF
abundance: NA; d_gene: TRBD2; v_gene: TRBV14; j_gene: TRBJ2-5; CDR3nt: TGTGCCAGCAGCCACAGCGGGGGGGCTGGAGAGACCCAGTACTTC; CDR3aa: CASSHSGGAGETQYF
abundance: NA; d_gene: NA; v_gene: TRBV9; j_gene: TRBJ1-5; CDR3nt: TGTGCCACCCGCCGGGGGCAGGGCAATCAGCCCCAGCATTTT; CDR3aa: CATRRGQGNQPQHF
abundance: NA; d_gene: TRBD1; v_gene: TRBV2; j_gene: TRBJ2-2; CDR3nt: TGTGCCAGCAGCGAACAGGGGGCGAACACCGGGGAGCTGTTTTTT; CDR3aa: CASSEQGANTGELFF
abundance: few; d_gene: TRBD1; v_gene: TRBV5-4; j_gene: TRBJ2-1; CDR3nt: TGTGCCAGCAGCCTAGGACAGGGGACCTACAATGAGCAGTTCTTC; CDR3aa: CASSLGQGTYNEQFF
abundance: few; d_gene: NA; v_gene: TRBV29-1; j_gene: TRBJ1-2; CDR3nt: TGCAGCGTCTCGGACAGCAACTATGGCTACACCTTC; CDR3aa: CSVSDSNYGYTF
abundance: NA; d_gene: TRBD2; v_gene: TRBV7-2; j_gene: TRBJ2-1; CDR3nt: TGTGCCAGCAGCCCCCCGGGGGGGAGCTCCTACAATGAGCAGTTCTTC; CDR3aa: CASSPPGGSSYNEQFF
abundance: few; d_gene: TRBD1; v_gene: TRBV2; j_gene: TRBJ2-5; CDR3nt: TGTGCCAGCAGTCCGGGACAGCCTCAAGAGACCCAGTACTTC; CDR3aa: CASSPGQPQETQYF
abundance: few; d_gene: NA; v_gene: TRBV30; j_gene: TRBJ1-6; CDR3nt: TGTGCCTGGAGCGGTGACAGGACTAGCTCCTATAATTCACCCCTCCACTTT; CDR3aa: CAWSGDRTSSYNSPLHF
abundance: few; d_gene: NA; v_gene: TRBV19; j_gene: TRBJ2-1; CDR3nt: TGTGCCAGTGCTGAGGGGAATGAGCAGTTCTTC; CDR3aa: CASAEGNEQFF
abundance: few; d_gene: NA; v_gene: TRBV5-4; j_gene: TRBJ2-5; CDR3nt: TGTGCCAGCAGCTTGTACGGGCTCCGATGGGGGACCCAGTACTTC; CDR3aa: CASSLYGLRWGTQYF
abundance: NA; d_gene: TRBD1; v_gene: TRBV7-9; j_gene: TRBJ2-5; CDR3nt: TGTGCCAGCAGTTCCATGGGACAGTCGCAAGAGACCCAGTACTTC; CDR3aa: CASSSMGQSQETQYF
abundance: NA; d_gene: TRBD1; v_gene: TRBV4-2; j_gene: TRBJ1-4; CDR3nt: TGTGCCAGCAGCCAAGTTTCAGGACAGGCTAATGAAAAACTGTTTTTT; CDR3aa: CASSQVSGQANEKLFF
abundance: NA; d_gene: TRBD1; v_gene: TRBV7-9; j_gene: TRBJ1-2; CDR3nt: TGTGCCAGCAGAGGGACAGGGGATGTCTACACCTTC; CDR3aa: CASRGTGDVYTF